Listed below are T cell receptor beta chains from one sample, sequenced in a study of blood T cell repertoires in COVID-19. TCRdb's copy holds only in-frame clones and misses some; the assay was immunoSEQ multiplex PCR. The table records about 140,000 clones, about 83% of them present only once. The sample consisted of peripheral blood. Receptor source: a human donor in a cohort sampled during active COVID-19. The CDR3 runs from the conserved cysteine through the conserved F or W. The order of the fields is D gene, V gene, J gene, clone size, CDR3 protein, CDR3 DNA. The D gene is left open where the match is weak. Expanded clones get a size class; other rows say once, few or many, or leave the size out.

-	TRBV9	TRBJ2-3	-	CASSVRSGTTDTQYF	TGTGCCAGCAGCGTCAGGTCGGGAACCACAGATACGCAGTATTTT
TRBD2	TRBV5-1	TRBJ2-7	-	CASSASSGAYEQYF	TGCGCCAGCAGCGCCTCTAGCGGGGCCTACGAGCAGTACTTC
TRBD1	TRBV11-2	TRBJ2-7	-	CASSKDRVRTYEQYF	TGTGCCAGCAGCAAAGACAGGGTCCGAACCTACGAGCAGTACTTC
-	TRBV18	TRBJ2-3	-	CASSPNGGGDTDTQYF	TGTGCCAGCTCACCTAACGGAGGGGGCGATACAGATACGCAGTATTTT
-	TRBV24-1	TRBJ1-2	-	CATSDPNYGYTF	TGTGCCACCAGTGACCCAAACTATGGCTACACCTTC
-	TRBV30	TRBJ1-1	-	CAWSVTRVGGTEAFF	TGTGCCTGGAGTGTAACTCGGGTGGGGGGCACTGAAGCTTTCTTT
TRBD1	TRBV28	TRBJ1-1	few	CASSWGTVNTEAFF	TGTGCCAGCAGTTGGGGGACAGTAAACACTGAAGCTTTCTTT
-	TRBV3-1/TRBV3-2	TRBJ2-3	-	CASSQGGDSTDTQYF	TGTGCCAGCAGCCAAGGCGGGGACTCCACAGATACGCAGTATTTT
TRBD1	TRBV30	TRBJ1-1	-	CAWSTAGTGEAFF	TGTGCCTGGAGTACAGCCGGGACAGGGGAGGCTTTCTTT
-	TRBV5-1	TRBJ2-7	-	CASSLTISSYEQYF	TGCGCCAGCAGCTTAACTATATCCTCCTACGAGCAGTACTTC
-	TRBV4-1	TRBJ2-1	-	CASSPPELVVNEQFF	TGCGCCAGCAGCCCCCCTGAACTAGTTGTGAATGAGCAGTTCTTC
-	TRBV14	TRBJ1-4	-	CASSSFRREAEKLFF	TGTGCCAGCAGTTCTTTCCGTAGGGAGGCTGAAAAACTGTTTTTT
TRBD1	TRBV27	TRBJ2-2	-	CASSPQGAQTGELFF	TGTGCCAGCAGTCCACAGGGGGCACAGACCGGGGAGCTGTTTTTT
TRBD1	TRBV4-2	TRBJ1-4	-	CASSQGTRQGVRLFF	TGTGCCAGCAGCCAAGGAACGAGACAGGGGGTAAGACTGTTTTTT
TRBD2	TRBV30	TRBJ2-7	-	CAWSRRRERTYEQYF	TGTGCCTGGAGCAGGAGGCGGGAGAGGACCTACGAGCAGTACTTC
-	TRBV9	TRBJ2-2	once	CASSVALYANTGELFF	TGTGCCAGCAGCGTAGCACTCTACGCGAACACCGGGGAGCTGTTTTTT
-	TRBV2	TRBJ1-2	-	CASSEFGRPGGYTF	TGTGCCAGCAGTGAGTTCGGCCGGCCGGGAGGCTACACCTTC
TRBD2	TRBV7-9	TRBJ2-3	-	CASSLSAGGTDTQYF	TGTGCCAGCAGCTTATCGGCGGGAGGCACAGATACGCAGTATTTT
-	TRBV7-9	TRBJ1-2	-	CASSLSGSYPNGYTF	TGTGCCAGCAGCTTATCAGGGTCGTATCCGAATGGCTACACCTTC
TRBD1	TRBV13	TRBJ2-2	-	CASSFGTANTGELFF	TGTGCCAGCAGCTTCGGGACAGCAAACACCGGGGAGCTGTTTTTT
-	TRBV5-6	TRBJ1-2	-	CASSFFWQAEDGYTF	TGTGCCAGCAGCTTCTTTTGGCAGGCGGAGGATGGCTACACCTTC
-	TRBV19	TRBJ1-2	few	CASSMTALTTF	TGTGCCAGTAGTATGACAGCCCTCACCACCTTC
TRBD1	TRBV27	TRBJ1-6	few	CASSHRPGQVNSPLHF	TGTGCCAGCAGTCACCGGCCGGGACAGGTTAATTCACCCCTCCACTTT